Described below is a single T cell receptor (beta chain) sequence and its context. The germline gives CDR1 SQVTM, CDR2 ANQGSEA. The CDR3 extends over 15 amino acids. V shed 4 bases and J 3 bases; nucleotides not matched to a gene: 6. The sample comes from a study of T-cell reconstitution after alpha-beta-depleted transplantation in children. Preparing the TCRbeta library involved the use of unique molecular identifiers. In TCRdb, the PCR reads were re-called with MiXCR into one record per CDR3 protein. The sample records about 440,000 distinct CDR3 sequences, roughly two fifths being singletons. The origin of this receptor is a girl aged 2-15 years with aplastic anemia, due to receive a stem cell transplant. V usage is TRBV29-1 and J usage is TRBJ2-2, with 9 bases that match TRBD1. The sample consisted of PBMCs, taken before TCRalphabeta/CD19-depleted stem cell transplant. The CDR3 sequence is CSVVLQGAYTGELFF. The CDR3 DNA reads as TGCAGCGTTGTTTTACAGGGGGCGTACACCGGGGAGCTGTTTTTT.